Only a few counts were recorded for the clone carrying this TCR beta chain. Its specificity is unknown. These data come from a study of shared clonotypes between healthy human individuals. Some clones are missing from TCRdb's copy, which holds only in-frame ones; the method was immunoSEQ multiplex PCR. This table has some 450,000 clones, approximately 77% appearing once. Trimming took 0 bases from V and 0 from J, leaving 7 bases between them. The CDR3 consists of 15 residues. CDR1 is SGHTA and CDR2 is FQGNSA in the germline V gene. Study-wide findings and caveats: The study drew on few donors, limiting represented genetic and exposure-history diversity.

The sequencing input was PBMCs. The chain joins TRBV7-2 to TRBJ2-3; D remains ambiguous. This receptor was taken from a middle-aged woman in good health. Some clones in this sample may be carry-over from other donors' samples. Here the CDR3 DNA reads TGTGCCAGCAGCTTAGCGGCGCGGAGCACAGATACGCAGTATTTT. As protein: CASSLAARSTDTQYF.